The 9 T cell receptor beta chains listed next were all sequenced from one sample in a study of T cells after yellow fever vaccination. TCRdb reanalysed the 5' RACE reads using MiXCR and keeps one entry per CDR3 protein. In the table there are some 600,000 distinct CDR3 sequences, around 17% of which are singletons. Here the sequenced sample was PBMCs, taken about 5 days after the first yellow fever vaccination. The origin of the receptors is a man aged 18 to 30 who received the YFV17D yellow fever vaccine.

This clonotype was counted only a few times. Here the CDR3 reads CASSRVLDVTGELFF. CDR3 bases: TGCGCCAGCAGCCGGGTGCTAGATGTAACCGGGGAGCTGTTTTTT. This sequence joins TRBV4-3 and TRBJ2-2; no reliable D call. The CDR3 contains 15 residues. Trimming cost V 4 bases and J 5 bases, with 14 bases left between them. Germline V CDR1 and CDR2: LGHNA, YSLEER.

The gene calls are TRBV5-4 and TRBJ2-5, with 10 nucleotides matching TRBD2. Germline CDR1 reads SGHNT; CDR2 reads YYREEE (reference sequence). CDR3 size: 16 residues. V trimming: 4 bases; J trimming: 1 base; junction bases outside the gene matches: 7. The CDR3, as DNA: TGTGCCAGCAGCCCTAAGCTAGCGGGGGCCCAAGAGACCCAGTACTTC. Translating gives CASSPKLAGAQETQYF. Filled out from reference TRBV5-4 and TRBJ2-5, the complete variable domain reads ETGVTQSPTHLIKTRGQQVTLRCSSQSGHNTVSWYQQALGQGPQFIFQYYREEENGRGNFPPRFSGLQFPNYSSELNVNALELDDSALYLCASSPKLAGAQETQYFGPGTRLLVL.

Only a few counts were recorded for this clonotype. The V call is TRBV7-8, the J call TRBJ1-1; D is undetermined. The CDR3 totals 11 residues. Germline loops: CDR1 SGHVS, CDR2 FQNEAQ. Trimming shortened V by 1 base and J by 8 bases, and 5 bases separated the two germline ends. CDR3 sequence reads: CASSLGREAFF. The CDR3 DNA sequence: TGTGCCAGCAGCTTAGGCAGAGAAGCTTTCTTT.

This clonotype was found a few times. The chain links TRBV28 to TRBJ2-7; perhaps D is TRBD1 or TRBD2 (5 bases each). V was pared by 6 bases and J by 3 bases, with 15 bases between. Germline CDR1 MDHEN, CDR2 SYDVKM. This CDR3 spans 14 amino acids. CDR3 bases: TGTGCCAGCAGCGCCATAGAGGGACGCTACGAGCAGTACTTC. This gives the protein CASSAIEGRYEQYF.

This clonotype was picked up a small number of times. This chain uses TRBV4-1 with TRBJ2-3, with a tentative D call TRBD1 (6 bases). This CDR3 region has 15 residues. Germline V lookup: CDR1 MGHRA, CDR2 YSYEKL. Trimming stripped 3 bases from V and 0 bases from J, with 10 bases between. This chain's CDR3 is CASSQWGQSTDTQYF. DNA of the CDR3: TGCGCCAGCAGCCAGTGGGGACAAAGCACAGATACGCAGTATTTT.

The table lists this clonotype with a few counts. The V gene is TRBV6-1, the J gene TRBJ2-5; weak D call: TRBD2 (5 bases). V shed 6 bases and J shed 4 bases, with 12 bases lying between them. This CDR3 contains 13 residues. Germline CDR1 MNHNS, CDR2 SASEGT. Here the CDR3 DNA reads TGTGCCAGCAGAGGATGGGGAGCAGAGACCCAGTACTTC. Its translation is CASRGWGAETQYF.

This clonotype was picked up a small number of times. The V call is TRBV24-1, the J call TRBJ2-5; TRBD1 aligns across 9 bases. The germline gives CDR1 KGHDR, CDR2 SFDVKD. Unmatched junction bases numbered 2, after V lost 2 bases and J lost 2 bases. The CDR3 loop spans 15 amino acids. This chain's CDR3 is CATSDWTGAQETQYF. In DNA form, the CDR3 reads TGTGCCACCAGTGATTGGACAGGGGCGCAAGAGACCCAGTACTTC.

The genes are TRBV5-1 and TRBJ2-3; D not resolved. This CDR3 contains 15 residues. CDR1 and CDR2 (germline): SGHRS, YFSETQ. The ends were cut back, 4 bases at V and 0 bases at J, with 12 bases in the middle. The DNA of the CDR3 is TGCGCCAGCAGCACAATCCCAGCGAGCACAGATACGCAGTATTTT. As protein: CASSTIPASTDTQYF. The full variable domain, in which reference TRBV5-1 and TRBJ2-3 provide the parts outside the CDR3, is KAGVTQTPRYLIKTRGQQVTLSCSPISGHRSVSWYQQTPGQGLQFLFEYFSETQRNKGNFPGRFSGRQFSNSRSEMNVSTLELGDSALYLCASSTIPASTDTQYFGPGTRLTVL.

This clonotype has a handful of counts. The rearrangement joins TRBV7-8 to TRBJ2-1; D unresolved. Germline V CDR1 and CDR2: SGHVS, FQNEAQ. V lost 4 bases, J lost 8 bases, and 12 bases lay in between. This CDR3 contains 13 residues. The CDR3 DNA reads TGTGCCAGCAGCTGGGCGGTGGGTTATGAGCAGTTCTTC. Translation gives CASSWAVGYEQFF.